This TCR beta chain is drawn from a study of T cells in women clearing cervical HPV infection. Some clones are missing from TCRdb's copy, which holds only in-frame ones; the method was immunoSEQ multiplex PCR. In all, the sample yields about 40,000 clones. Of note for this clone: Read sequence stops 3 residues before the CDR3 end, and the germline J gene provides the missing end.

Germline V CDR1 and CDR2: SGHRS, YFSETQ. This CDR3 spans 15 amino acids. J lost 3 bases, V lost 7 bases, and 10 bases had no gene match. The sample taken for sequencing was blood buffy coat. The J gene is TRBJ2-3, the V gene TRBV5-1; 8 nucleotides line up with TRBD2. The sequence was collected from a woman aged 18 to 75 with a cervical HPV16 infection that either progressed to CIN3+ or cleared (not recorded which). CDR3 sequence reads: CASSLQAGETDTQYF. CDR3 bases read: TGCGCCAGCTCCCTCCAAGCGGGAGAGACAGATACG.